This entry lists 7 T cell receptor beta chains sequenced from one sample in a study of T cell responses to AZD1222 COVID-19 vaccine (dated by TCRdb to the early 2020s). The time point label corresponds to: baseline before first vaccination. Library creation used the immunoSEQ multiplex PCR assay. Held by TCRdb, this immuneACCESS table contains in-frame sequences only and omits some clones. Under half of the omission traces to an unresolved V gene where checked; the cause of the rest is unknown. Recorded for this sample are some 130,000 clones; around 90% of them occurred a single time. The ten largest make up 2.5% to 3.5% of the sample. The source was peripheral blood, collected on day 0 of AZD1222 vaccination. The origin of the receptors is an adult in good health.

Comment on this clone: At the DNA level, this CDR3 is encoded by other sequences in the same sample as well. The CDR3 here is CASSLSGGAGNEQFF. Written as DNA, the CDR3 is TGTGCCAGCAGCCTTAGCGGGGGGGCAGGGAATGAGCAGTTCTTC. The V and J genes are TRBV9 and TRBJ2-1; 11 bases align to TRBD2. With 4 bases clipped from V and 7 bases from J, the junction kept 7 bases outside the gene matches. The CDR3 length is 15 residues. Germline-derived CDR1 and CDR2 are SGDLS and YYNGEE. Based on the CDR3 plus reference TRBV9 and TRBJ2-1, the full variable domain is DSGVTQTPKHLITATGQRVTLRCSPRSGDLSVYWYQQSLDQGLQFLIQYYNGEERAKGNILERFSAQQFPDLHSELNLSSLELGDSALYFCASSLSGGAGNEQFFGPGTRLTVL.

As for this clone: The junction departs from the called germline gene at one end, perhaps through a read error. The V and J genes are TRBV2 and TRBJ2-7, with TRBD2 as a possible D gene (5 bases). The CDR3 covers 9 residues. Germline V gene lookup returns CDR1 SNHLY and CDR2 FYNNEI. Here the CDR3 reads CASSPGLHF. The DNA of the CDR3 is TGTGCCAGCAGTCCTGGACTGCATTTC.

The rearrangement links TRBV19 to TRBJ2-1; 9 positions agree with TRBD2. V was pared by 4 bases and J by 6 bases, with 10 bases of the junction left unmatched. CDR1 and CDR2 from the germline V gene are LNHDA and SQIVND (reference sequence). The CDR3 consists of 16 residues. The CDR3 here is CASSSIRTSVINEQFF. DNA for the CDR3: TGTGCCAGTAGTAGTATTAGGACTAGCGTAATCAATGAGCAGTTCTTC.

The V gene is TRBV5-6, the J gene TRBJ1-2; 9 bases line up with TRBD1. The V gene's germline CDR1 is SGHDT and CDR2 YYEEEE. Trimming cost V 5 bases and J 2 bases; bases outside gene matches: 7. CDR3 length: 15 residues. The CDR3 region has the DNA TGTGCCAGCAGACCAGTAACAGGGGGCAACTATGGCTACACCTTC. Amino acids: CASRPVTGGNYGYTF.

This clone was detected only a few times. The chain combines TRBV3-1 (or the pseudogene TRBV3-2) with TRBJ2-2, with 7 bases matching TRBD1. CDR3 size: 16 residues. From germline, CDR1 is LGHDT and CDR2 YNNKEL (reference sequence). The J segment lost 5 bases and the V segment lost 5 bases, leaving 11 bases of the junction unmatched. This CDR3 is CASSAQTGFNTGELFF. In nucleotides, the CDR3 is TGTGCCAGCAGCGCCCAGACAGGGTTTAATACCGGGGAGCTGTTTTTT.

The CDR3 nucleotides read TGTGCCAGTAGTCCCCGGGCCTACACTGAAGCTTTCTTT. Its protein is CASSPRAYTEAFF. The chain couples TRBV19 to TRBJ1-1, with D hard to call. V was clipped by 5 bases and J by 3 bases, with 10 bases between them. Germline values: CDR1 LNHDA, CDR2 SQIVND (reference sequence). The CDR3 runs to 13 residues.

The CDR3 sequence is CASSQLTSGGPTGETQYF. The DNA of the CDR3 is TGCGCCAGCAGCCAACTAACCTCGGGGGGCCCGACCGGGGAGACCCAGTACTTC. The V and J genes are TRBV4-1 and TRBJ2-5, with D maybe TRBD2 (7 bases). V lost 2 bases and J lost 5, with 24 bases in between. CDR1 is MGHRA and CDR2 is YSYEKL in the germline V gene. The CDR3 consists of 18 residues.